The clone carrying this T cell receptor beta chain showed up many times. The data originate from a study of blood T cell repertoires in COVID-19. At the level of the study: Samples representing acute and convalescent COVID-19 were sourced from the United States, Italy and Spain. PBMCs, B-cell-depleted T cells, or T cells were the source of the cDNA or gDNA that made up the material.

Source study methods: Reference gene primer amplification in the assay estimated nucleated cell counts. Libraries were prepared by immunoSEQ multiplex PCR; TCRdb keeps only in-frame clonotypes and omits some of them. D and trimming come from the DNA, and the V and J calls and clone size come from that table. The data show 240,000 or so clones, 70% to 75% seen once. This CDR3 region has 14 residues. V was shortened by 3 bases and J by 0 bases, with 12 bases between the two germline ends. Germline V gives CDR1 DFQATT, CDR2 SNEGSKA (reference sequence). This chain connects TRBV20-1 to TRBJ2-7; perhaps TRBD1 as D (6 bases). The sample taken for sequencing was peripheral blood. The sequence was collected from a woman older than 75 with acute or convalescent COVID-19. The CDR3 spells CSASLTGSSYEQYF. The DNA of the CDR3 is TGCAGTGCTAGTCTTACAGGGAGCTCCTACGAGCAGTACTTC.